This passage covers 14 T cell receptor beta chains from one sample sequenced in a study of T cells in Graves' hyperthyroidism and ophthalmopathy. The source material, RNA transcripts, was used to amplify TCR beta CDR3 regions. RT-PCR in the first round (using the HTBI primer set) targeted the TCR CDR3. Each CDR3 protein is one row after TCRdb ran MiXCR on the multiplex PCR reads. This table has 490,000 or so distinct CDR3 sequences, just under 20% appearing once. The sample comprised blood. These receptors were taken from a man in his forties with Graves' ophthalmopathy.

The V call is TRBV12-3 or TRBV12-4, the J call TRBJ1-5; D possibly corresponds to TRBD1 (5 bases). The J call may be in error: the DNA end matches TRBJ2-3 better. The CDR3 spans 15 residues. The chain's CDR3 is CASSSLQGIEQPQYF. The CDR3 coding sequence is TGTGCCAGCAGTTCCCTCCAGGGAATAGAACAGCCCCAGTATTTT.

This clonotype showed up many times. The J gene is TRBJ2-2, the V gene TRBV24-1; 9 bases line up with TRBD2. Germline V lookup: CDR1 KGHDR, CDR2 SFDVKD. Germline trimming cut 6 bases from V and 4 bases from J; bases unmatched to any gene: 17. CDR3 size: 19 residues. Here the CDR3 DNA reads TGTGCCACCAGTCCCAGTGCGGGACTAGCCCACCAGCCCACCGGGGAGCTGTTTTTT. Its translation: CATSPSAGLAHQPTGELFF.

This clonotype occurred many times. V and J are TRBV12-3 or TRBV12-4 and TRBJ2-7; no clear D. The CDR3 contains 12 residues. Trimming removed 1 base from V and 7 bases from J, with 8 bases in between. In DNA, the CDR3 is TGTGCCAGCAGTTTAGAGGCCGAAGAGCAGTACTTC. Its translation: CASSLEAEEQYF.

This clonotype was picked up a small number of times. The chain has TRBV4-1 and TRBJ2-1; tentatively, D is TRBD2 (5 bases). Germline-derived CDR1 and CDR2 are MGHRA and YSYEKL. CDR3 length: 14 residues. Trimming left V 0 bases short and J 10 bases short, with 13 bases between. The CDR3 protein is CASSQDHGGGEQFF. CDR3 nucleotide sequence: TGCGCCAGCAGCCAAGATCACGGTGGAGGAGAGCAGTTCTTC.

Ten or more counts support this clonotype. The chain links TRBV30 to TRBJ2-1; D not resolved. This CDR3 has 14 residues. V was clipped by 2 bases and J by 0 bases, with 8 bases between them. The germline gives CDR1 GTSNPN, CDR2 SVGIG (reference sequence). The CDR3 DNA follows: TGTGCCTGGAGTTTGTCCCGCTCCTACAATGAGCAGTTCTTC. Amino acids: CAWSLSRSYNEQFF.

This clonotype has more than one count but fewer than ten. This chain connects TRBV5-1 to TRBJ1-2, with D perhaps matching TRBD1 (5 bases). Germline CDR1 SGHRS, CDR2 YFSETQ. V lost 0 bases and J 6 bases, leaving 12 bases between the germline ends. The CDR3 contains 14 residues. CDR3 protein: CASSLEGLADGYTF. The CDR3 region has the DNA TGCGCCAGCAGCTTGGAGGGGTTAGCGGATGGCTACACCTTC.

This clonotype appeared a single time. The chain is built from TRBV28 and TRBJ1-6; D is perhaps TRBD1 (5 bases). This CDR3 spans 17 amino acids. The V and J ends lost 5 bases and 5 bases respectively, with 19 bases between them. Germline lookup yields CDR1 MDHEN and CDR2 SYDVKM. The CDR3 nucleotides are TGTGCCAGCAGTCGACCACGACAGTCTGCAGATAATTCACCCCTCCACTTT. Protein sequence: CASSRPRQSADNSPLHF.

The chain links TRBV6-2 or TRBV6-3 to TRBJ2-5; no definite D call. The CDR3 is 10 residues long. Germline lookup yields CDR1 MNHEY and CDR2 SVGEGT. Between the trimmed V and J ends, which lost 8 bases and 5 bases, there was a span of 6 bases. DNA for the CDR3: TGTGCCAGCCGGTTGGAGACCCAGTACTTC. Encoded protein: CASRLETQYF.

The V and J genes are TRBV5-5 and TRBJ2-7, with D uncertain. V was shortened by 0 bases and J by 7 bases, with 8 bases between the two germline ends. Germline V lookup: CDR1 SGHKS, CDR2 YYEKEE (reference sequence). CDR3 size: 12 residues. The CDR3 sequence is CASSLGTSEQYF. CDR3 bases: TGTGCCAGCAGCTTGGGGACGTCGGAGCAGTACTTC.

The gene calls are TRBV20-1 and TRBJ2-3; the D is unclear. The CDR3 totals 13 residues. CDR1 is DFQATT and CDR2 is SNEGSKA in the germline V gene (reference sequence). V was pared by 2 bases and J by 3 bases, with 9 bases between. In DNA, the CDR3 is TGCAGTGCTAGATTATCGGTTACAGATACGCAGTATTTT. Protein sequence: CSARLSVTDTQYF.

The table lists this clonotype with many counts. This sequence joins TRBV11-2 and TRBJ2-1; D call uncertain. Looked up from germline, CDR1 is SGHAT and CDR2 is FQNNGV. This CDR3 has 14 residues. V lost 5 bases, J lost 7 bases, and 15 bases lay in between. The CDR3 DNA sequence: TGTGCCAGCAGCCGATCTACACGGCGAAATGAGCAGTTCTTC. It codes for CASSRSTRRNEQFF.

The rearrangement joins TRBV19 to TRBJ1-5; unclear D gene. This CDR3 has 15 amino acids. In germline, CDR1 is LNHDA, CDR2 SQIVND (reference sequence). V was shortened by 3 bases and J by 1 base, with 10 bases between the two germline ends. The CDR3 DNA reads TGTGCCAGTAGTATGACGGGTTCGAGCAATCAGCCCCAGCATTTT. This sequence encodes CASSMTGSSNQPQHF.

The CDR3 protein is CASSLDPGYMNTEAFF. CDR3 DNA: TGTGCCAGCAGCTTGGATCCAGGCTACATGAACACTGAAGCTTTCTTT. The rearrangement joins TRBV5-4 to TRBJ1-1; unclear D gene. The V gene's germline CDR1 is SGHNT and CDR2 YYREEE (reference sequence). CDR3 length: 16 residues. Trimming cost V 0 bases and J 0 bases, with 12 bases left between them.

This clonotype was found a few times. The V gene is TRBV24-1, the J gene TRBJ1-1, with unresolved D. Per the germline V gene, CDR1 is KGHDR and CDR2 is SFDVKD. Trimming pared 3 bases from V and 7 bases from J, leaving 17 bases between. The CDR3 runs to 15 residues. For the CDR3, the DNA is TGTGCCACCAGTGATCCCCTTACAGACGGAGGTGAAGCTTTCTTT. Protein: CATSDPLTDGGEAFF.